This passage covers 2 T cell receptor beta chains from one sample sequenced in a study of graft-versus-host responses after intestinal transplantation. The table came from immunoSEQ multiplex PCR; TCRdb's copy has only in-frame clones and leaves some out. Counted here are about 10,000 clones, roughly 38% occurring once; the ten biggest clones make up approximately 13%. Responders that carried the CFSE label, about 200,000 of them, were plated with about 200,000 irradiated, violet-dye-labeled stimulator cells. This specimen consisted of alloreactive CD8+ T cells from a mixed lymphocyte reaction culture, obtained before intestinal transplant. Subset reported: CFSE-low proliferating T cells sorted from roughly 6-day pre-transplant mixed lymphocyte reaction (GvH or HvG direction). The receptors come from a human patient who received an intestinal transplant.

This chain joins TRBV6-6 and TRBJ2-7; D unresolved. V lost 5 bases and J lost 3, with 8 bases in between. The CDR3 sequence is 12 residues long. Germline lookup yields CDR1 MNHNY and CDR2 SVGAGI (reference sequence). The CDR3 protein is CASSPRHYEQYF. DNA of the CDR3: TGTGCCAGCAGTCCGAGGCACTACGAGCAGTACTTC.

This clone was seen only a few times. V is TRBV7-3 and J is TRBJ2-2, with 7 positions matching TRBD1. V lost 2 bases to trimming and J lost 4 bases; unmatched junction nucleotides: 13. The germline V gene has CDR1 SGHTA and CDR2 FQGTGA. This CDR3 region has 18 residues. CDR3 protein: CASSLVSGTENFTGELFF. In DNA, the CDR3 is TGTGCCAGCAGCTTAGTGTCCGGGACAGAGAATTTCACCGGGGAGCTGTTTTTT.